Listed below are T cell receptor beta chains from one sample, sequenced in a study of shared clonotypes between healthy human individuals. Repertoires were generated with immunoSEQ multiplex PCR, while TCRdb's copy carries only in-frame clones and drops some. The sample consists of some 1 million clones, about 70% of them appearing once. Sequences were obtained from memory CD4+ T cells sorted from blood. These receptors all stem from a young man in good health. The conserved cysteine and the conserved F or W are not part of the CDR3 here. A D gene is named only where the DNA matches it firmly. Clone size appears in some rows only: once, few, many, or a class for an expanded clone.

abundance: .
v_gene: TRBV10-3
j_gene: TRBJ2-2
d_gene: .
CDR3aa: AISVRSARNTGELF

abundance: .
v_gene: TRBV5-1
j_gene: TRBJ1-5
d_gene: TRBD1
CDR3aa: ASSPSPGQDQPQH

abundance: .
v_gene: TRBV7-9
j_gene: TRBJ1-2
d_gene: .
CDR3aa: ASSQRLGTGRADYGYT

abundance: once
v_gene: TRBV5-8
j_gene: TRBJ1-2
d_gene: .
CDR3aa: ASSLAANGYT

abundance: .
v_gene: TRBV28
j_gene: TRBJ1-1
d_gene: .
CDR3aa: AIQLGAANTEAF

abundance: .
v_gene: TRBV5-1
j_gene: TRBJ1-3
d_gene: TRBD1
CDR3aa: ASSPGQTGNTIY

abundance: .
v_gene: TRBV5-4
j_gene: TRBJ2-5
d_gene: .
CDR3aa: ASSTDRSWETQY

abundance: .
v_gene: TRBV2
j_gene: TRBJ1-5
d_gene: TRBD1
CDR3aa: ASMGRNRGSNQPQH

abundance: .
v_gene: TRBV27
j_gene: TRBJ1-6
d_gene: TRBD1
CDR3aa: ASSLRDSGSHYNSPLH

abundance: .
v_gene: TRBV7-8
j_gene: TRBJ2-3
d_gene: .
CDR3aa: ASSPERTRGRGTQY

abundance: few
v_gene: TRBV6-6
j_gene: TRBJ2-7
d_gene: TRBD1
CDR3aa: ASSYGWDRGDYEQY

abundance: .
v_gene: TRBV5-1
j_gene: TRBJ1-3
d_gene: .
CDR3aa: ASSRRDAGLGNTIY

abundance: .
v_gene: TRBV19
j_gene: TRBJ2-7
d_gene: .
CDR3aa: ASSFGLDYEQY

abundance: .
v_gene: TRBV10-3
j_gene: TRBJ2-7
d_gene: TRBD1
CDR3aa: AISVDRGRYEQY

abundance: .
v_gene: TRBV7-9
j_gene: TRBJ2-7
d_gene: TRBD2
CDR3aa: ASSFFSGITYEQY

abundance: .
v_gene: TRBV6-1
j_gene: TRBJ1-3
d_gene: .
CDR3aa: ASSESPRYSGNTIY

abundance: .
v_gene: TRBV6-5
j_gene: TRBJ2-7
d_gene: .
CDR3aa: ASSSSSGSSYEQY

abundance: .
v_gene: TRBV6-1
j_gene: TRBJ1-2
d_gene: .
CDR3aa: ASSESGYT

abundance: .
v_gene: TRBV7-2
j_gene: TRBJ2-7
d_gene: TRBD1
CDR3aa: ASSLISGQGAYEQY

abundance: .
v_gene: TRBV28
j_gene: TRBJ1-2
d_gene: .
CDR3aa: ASAEVNYGYT

abundance: once
v_gene: TRBV5-5
j_gene: TRBJ2-5
d_gene: .
CDR3aa: ASSFGPEGETQY

abundance: .
v_gene: TRBV6-1
j_gene: TRBJ1-3
d_gene: .
CDR3aa: ASNPSGLSGNTIY

abundance: .
v_gene: TRBV6-5
j_gene: TRBJ1-5
d_gene: .
CDR3aa: ASSHREGNQPQH

abundance: .
v_gene: TRBV7-2
j_gene: TRBJ2-7
d_gene: TRBD1
CDR3aa: ASGFAQGARGNYEQY

abundance: few
v_gene: TRBV30
j_gene: TRBJ1-6
d_gene: .
CDR3aa: AWSVPEGDRPPLH

abundance: .
v_gene: TRBV10-2
j_gene: TRBJ2-7
d_gene: .
CDR3aa: ASSEGSNEQY

abundance: .
v_gene: TRBV5-1
j_gene: TRBJ1-6
d_gene: TRBD1
CDR3aa: ASKGDSLNSPLH